This TCR beta chain was captured by sequencing in a study of shared clonotypes between healthy human individuals. Overall study context: Serving as donors were two women and three men, whose ages spanned 18 to 49.

Germline loops: CDR1 MNHEY, CDR2 SMNVEV (reference sequence). V lost 6 bases, J lost 0 bases, and 15 bases lay in between. This CDR3 has 15 amino acids. Libraries were prepared by immunoSEQ multiplex PCR; TCRdb keeps only in-frame clonotypes and omits some of them. This table holds 740,000 or so clones, 73% found once. Each of the donors was a healthy adult who was HIV-negative and had not had a recent acute infection or vaccination. This TCR derives from a woman younger than 45 in good health. The V call is TRBV27, the J call TRBJ2-7; maybe TRBD2 (6 bases). Sequences were obtained from memory CD4+ T cells sorted from blood. The subset is: CD45RA-negative fraction. CDR3 nucleotide sequence: TGTGCCAGCAGCCGCCGGGACTTAAGCTCCTACGAGCAGTACTTC. Protein: CASSRRDLSSYEQYF.